Listed below are T cell receptor beta chains from one sample, sequenced in a study of shared clonotypes between healthy human individuals. The table came from immunoSEQ multiplex PCR; TCRdb's copy has only in-frame clones and leaves some out. The sample consists of fewer than 1.4 million clones, around 82% of them appearing once. Sample: memory CD4+ T cells from PBMCs. These receptors all stem from a man younger than 35 in good health. Some clones in this sample may be carry-over from other donors' samples. Both conserved end residues are part of each CDR3. A D gene is named only where the DNA matches it firmly. Size values are once, few and many counts, or a class for expanded clones, and some rows have none.

length	V	J	size	D	DNA	CDR3
14	TRBV5-1	TRBJ2-1	once	.	TGCGCCAGCAGCCCGGGCCTAGGGGACAATGAGCAGTTCTTC	CASSPGLGDNEQFF
13	TRBV15	TRBJ2-5	few	.	TGTGCCACCAGCGTGGGGAGCCAAGAGACCCAGTACTTC	CATSVGSQETQYF
13	TRBV6-5	TRBJ1-2	.	.	TGTGCCAGCAGTTACGACGGGGGGTATGGCTACACCTTC	CASSYDGGYGYTF
16	TRBV7-9	TRBJ2-1	.	TRBD2	TGTGCCAGCAGCTCCCCCCGGACTAGCGGGAGCACTGAGCAGTTCTTC	CASSSPRTSGSTEQFF
11	TRBV15	TRBJ2-5	.	.	TGTGCCACTCGTCCGAAAGAGACCCAGTACTTC	CATRPKETQYF
15	TRBV18	TRBJ2-1	few	TRBD2	TGTGCCAGCTCACTGGATGGGAGGGCAGCCAATGAGCAGTTCTTC	CASSLDGRAANEQFF
17	TRBV11-3	TRBJ2-1	once	.	TGTGCCAGCAGCTCTCGATGGGGAACTAGCCGGAACAATGAGCAGTTCTTC	CASSSRWGTSRNNEQFF
17	TRBV5-4	TRBJ2-7	.	.	TGTGCCAGCAGCTTGGTCCACGGCGGGTCTACCACCTACGAGCAGTACTTC	CASSLVHGGSTTYEQYF
15	TRBV18	TRBJ2-1	many	TRBD1	TGTGCCAGCTCTCGGGTCCGGACAGGGGCCAATGAGCAGTTCTTC	CASSRVRTGANEQFF
15	TRBV29-1	TRBJ1-4	many	.	TGCAGCGTTGATCGGGGTGGTGCGGGTAATGAAAAACTGTTTTTT	CSVDRGGAGNEKLFF
13	TRBV7-9	TRBJ2-2	once	.	TGTGCCAGCAGTCGTCTGGACACCGGGGAGCTGTTTTTT	CASSRLDTGELFF
15	TRBV10-3	TRBJ2-1	.	TRBD2	TGTGCCATCAGATCGACTAGCGGGACCTACAATGAGCAGTTCTTC	CAIRSTSGTYNEQFF
14	TRBV28	TRBJ1-2	.	.	TGTGCCAGCAGTTTGACGGGGGGCGGCTATGGCTACACCTTC	CASSLTGGGYGYTF
16	TRBV5-1	TRBJ2-3	.	TRBD2	TGCGCCAGCAGCTTGGGACTAGCGGATGTCCCAGATACGCAGTATTTT	CASSLGLADVPDTQYF
16	TRBV7-8	TRBJ2-7	.	.	TGTGCCAGCAGCTTGGGTTGGGGGGAGAACCCCTACGAGCAGTACTTC	CASSLGWGENPYEQYF
15	TRBV18	TRBJ2-1	.	.	TGTGCCAGCTCACCACCGTCCCGGGCCTACAATGAGCAGTTCTTC	CASSPPSRAYNEQFF
15	TRBV7-2	TRBJ1-2	.	.	TGTGCCAGCAGCTTAGTAAAGGGGCCTAACTATGGCTACACCTTC	CASSLVKGPNYGYTF
14	TRBV10-3	TRBJ1-2	.	.	TGTGCCATCAGTGCCTCCGGGGGGTGGGATGGCTACACCTTC	CAISASGGWDGYTF
15	TRBV4-2	TRBJ1-4	.	.	TGTGCCAGCTCCCTTTTTGGACGGGGTAATGAAAAACTGTTTTTT	CASSLFGRGNEKLFF
15	TRBV19	TRBJ2-1	few	.	TGTGCCAGTACCAAGACAGGATCCTCCTACAATGAGCAGTTCTTC	CASTKTGSSYNEQFF
14	TRBV6-1	TRBJ1-2	.	TRBD1	TGTGCCAGCAGTACCCTAGGGACAGGGTATGGCTACACCTTC	CASSTLGTGYGYTF
15	TRBV18	TRBJ1-2	.	.	TGTGCCAGCTCACCACCAGGGGGACGCCTTGATGGCTACACCTTC	CASSPPGGRLDGYTF
16	TRBV4-1	TRBJ1-2	.	.	TGCGCCAGCAGTCAAAAAGTTCAGGAGGGGGGGTTGGGCTACACCTTC	CASSQKVQEGGLGYTF
13	TRBV11-2	TRBJ2-1	.	.	TGTGCCAGCAGCTCCCGACTAGTAGGTGAGCAGTTCTTC	CASSSRLVGEQFF
16	TRBV5-1	TRBJ1-4	few	TRBD1	TGCGCCAGCAGCTTGGGGCAGGGGGTTTCTAATGAAAAACTGTTTTTT	CASSLGQGVSNEKLFF
18	TRBV27	TRBJ1-5	.	TRBD1	TGTGCCAGTCAAGTCGCAGGCTACAGGGGGCTCGGCAATCAGCCCCAGCATTTT	CASQVAGYRGLGNQPQHF
14	TRBV6-6	TRBJ1-2	.	.	TGTGCCAGCACCTCCCCGGCCTCCCCCTATGGCTACACCTTC	CASTSPASPYGYTF
15	TRBV4-1	TRBJ2-7	.	.	TGCGCCAGCAGCCAAGAACCGGCTAGCTCCTACGAGCAGTACTTC	CASSQEPASSYEQYF
13	TRBV7-3	TRBJ2-5	.	.	TGTGCCAGCAGCTTTCAGGGGAAAGAGACCCAGTACTTC	CASSFQGKETQYF
14	TRBV5-1	TRBJ2-6	.	.	TGCGCCAGCAGCTTAAATGCTGGGGCCAACGTCCTGACTTTC	CASSLNAGANVLTF
13	TRBV30	TRBJ2-2	.	.	TGTGCCTCCAGATTCGGGATCCTCGGGGAGCTGTTTTTT	CASRFGILGELFF
13	TRBV7-9	TRBJ2-7	few	.	TGTGCCAGCAGCCGACAGGGACTCTACGAGCAGTACTTC	CASSRQGLYEQYF
14	TRBV7-6	TRBJ2-5	.	.	TGTGCCAGCAGCTTAATCAGTACACAAGAGACCCAGTACTTC	CASSLISTQETQYF
15	TRBV18	TRBJ2-5	once	.	TGTGCCAGCTCACCCGCATCAGGGAGTCGAGAGACCCAGTACTTC	CASSPASGSRETQYF
14	TRBV10-3	TRBJ1-1	.	.	TGTGCCATCAGTACAACATCCAGGGGTGGTGGAGCTTTCTTT	CAISTTSRGGGAFF
12	TRBV5-1	TRBJ2-7	.	TRBD1	TGCGCCAGCAGCCAGGGGGCCTACGAGCAGTACTTC	CASSQGAYEQYF
12	TRBV30	TRBJ2-7	.	.	TGTGCCTGGAGTCGGGGGATGGGCGAGCAGTACTTC	CAWSRGMGEQYF
15	TRBV5-1	TRBJ1-4	.	TRBD1	TGCGCCAGCAGGGATGACAGGGGCTTGAATGAAAAACTGTTTTTT	CASRDDRGLNEKLFF
14	TRBV6-4	TRBJ2-2	few	.	TGTGCCATTGGAGAAGGGATTGTCACCGGGGAGCTGTTTTTT	CAIGEGIVTGELFF
16	TRBV7-2	TRBJ2-1	.	.	TGTGCCAGCAGCTTAGCGTCACTACCTTCCTACAATGAGCAGTTCTTC	CASSLASLPSYNEQFF
15	TRBV6-1	TRBJ2-1	.	TRBD2	TGTGCCAGCAGTGAAGGTACTAGCGGGAGGTCTAATAAGTTCTTC	CASSEGTSGRSNKFF
14	TRBV5-1	TRBJ1-1	.	.	TGCGCCAGCAGCCCCCGGGGGGGCAACACTGAAGCTTTCTTT	CASSPRGGNTEAFF
12	TRBV28	TRBJ2-7	many	TRBD1	TGTGCCGCACAGGGGTTCACCTACGAGCAGTACTTC	CAAQGFTYEQYF
15	TRBV7-9	TRBJ2-7	.	.	TGTGCCAGCAGCTTTGAGGGACTCTACTCCTACGAGCAGTACTTC	CASSFEGLYSYEQYF
14	TRBV27	TRBJ1-2	.	.	TGTGCCAGCACCGCCGCCGGGGGCCTCTATGGCTACACCTTC	CASTAAGGLYGYTF
16	TRBV4-1	TRBJ2-2	.	.	TGCGCCAGCAGCCAAGAAGGGGGCGGGACCAGCGGGGAGCTGTTTTTT	CASSQEGGGTSGELFF
13	TRBV5-4	TRBJ2-1	.	.	TGTGCCAGCAGTTCCGACCTCTACAATGAGCAGTTCTTC	CASSSDLYNEQFF
11	TRBV27	TRBJ1-1	many	.	TGTGCCAGCAGACGTTACTCTGAAGCTTTCTTT	CASRRYSEAFF
14	TRBV14	TRBJ2-7	.	.	TGTGCCAGCAGCGAAACCGGGACGACCTACGAGCAGTACTTC	CASSETGTTYEQYF
13	TRBV5-4	TRBJ2-5	.	.	TGTGCCAGCAGCTTTTGGGAGCAAGAGACCCAGTACTTC	CASSFWEQETQYF
15	TRBV11-1	TRBJ2-5	.	.	TGTGCCAGCAGCTTAGTTCTGGGGGCCCAAGAGACCCAGTACTTC	CASSLVLGAQETQYF
16	TRBV28	TRBJ1-5	.	TRBD1	TGTGCCAGCAGTTTGCTAGGACAGGGTACAGAACAGCCCCAGCATTTT	CASSLLGQGTEQPQHF
15	TRBV5-1	TRBJ2-2	.	TRBD2	TGCGCCAGCAGACCAGGACTAGCGGGAGGCGGGGAGCTGTTTTTT	CASRPGLAGGGELFF
15	TRBV5-1	TRBJ1-3	.	TRBD1	TGCGCCAGCAGCCAGAGTACAGGGGCGGGAAACACCATATATTTT	CASSQSTGAGNTIYF
13	TRBV28	TRBJ2-1	.	TRBD2	TGTGCCAGCACCCCGGGGGGAGGGTCCTCTGGGTTCTTC	CASTPGGGSSGFF
13	TRBV25-1	TRBJ2-2	.	.	TGTGCCAGCGGGGGGCAGACAGGCGGGGAGCTGTTTTTT	CASGGQTGGELFF
15	TRBV9	TRBJ2-2	.	.	TGTGCCAGCTCTCGATTAGGCAGCCTAACCGGGGAGCTGTTTTTT	CASSRLGSLTGELFF
14	TRBV11-3	TRBJ2-1	.	TRBD1	TGTGCCAGCAGCGCTTCAGGGGGCTACAATGAGCAGTTCTTC	CASSASGGYNEQFF
13	TRBV28	TRBJ2-1	.	.	TGTGCCAGCAGTTCGTCCATCTACAATGAGCAGTTCTTC	CASSSSIYNEQFF